The 20 T cell receptor beta chains given below trace back to one sample, sequenced in a study of radiotherapy plus CTLA-4 blockade in lung cancer. Measured with immunoSEQ multiplex PCR; TCRdb has only the in-frame clones, and not every one. The data show roughly 62,000 clones, with approximately 75% seen just once and approximately 4.4% held by the top ten. This material consisted of peripheral blood, taken from a patient treated with radiotherapy plus ipilimumab. The receptors were gathered from a human donor with non-small cell lung cancer who had a complete response to radiotherapy plus ipilimumab.

The chain recombines TRBV2 with TRBJ1-1; weak D call: TRBD1 (5 bases). The CDR3 totals 15 residues. CDR1 is SNHLY and CDR2 is FYNNEI in the germline V gene. The V end was cut by 6 bases, the J end by 4 bases, with 18 bases between. DNA of the CDR3: TGTGCCAGCAGGGGGCAGCGCAGTTTAGGCACTGAAGCTTTCTTT. Its protein product is CASRGQRSLGTEAFF.

The chain recombines TRBV4-1 with TRBJ2-3, with no clear D. Trimming cost V 0 bases and J 0 bases, with 10 bases left between them. The V gene's germline CDR1 is MGHRA and CDR2 YSYEKL. The CDR3 has 16 amino acids. CDR3 bases: TGCGCCAGCAGCCAAGAGAGGTGGGGAAGCACAGATACGCAGTATTTT. This encodes CASSQERWGSTDTQYF.

The chain joins TRBV19 to TRBJ1-3; D gene uncertain. The ends were cut back, 8 bases at V and 3 bases at J, with 11 bases in the middle. This CDR3 region has 13 residues. Germline CDR1 is LNHDA and CDR2 is SQIVND (reference sequence). The CDR3 region has the DNA TGTGCCAGTTCCTCCGGGGTTGGAAACACCATATATTTT. Translated, it gives CASSSGVGNTIYF.

CDR3 DNA sequence: TGTGCCAGCAGCCTTCCCCATAGGGGACGGAGAAATGGCTACACCTTC. Translated: CASSLPHRGRRNGYTF. V and J are TRBV5-6 and TRBJ1-2, with TRBD1 as a possible D gene (5 bases). Germline V gene sequence: CDR1 SGHDT, CDR2 YYEEEE. The CDR3 is made up of 16 amino acids. V was trimmed by 4 bases and J by 6 bases, leaving 22 bases between them.

V usage is TRBV19 and J usage is TRBJ1-2; D gene uncertain. The CDR3 sequence is 12 residues long. Germline CDR1 and CDR2: LNHDA and SQIVND (reference sequence). Trimming removed 4 bases from V and 6 bases from J, with 9 bases in between. CDR3 loop: CASSTREDGYTF. The CDR3 DNA sequence: TGTGCCAGTAGTACCCGAGAAGATGGCTACACCTTC.

The gene calls are TRBV30 and TRBJ1-1; D gene ambiguous. Germline CDR1 is GTSNPN and CDR2 is SVGIG (reference sequence). CDR3 length equals 13 residues. Trimming took 2 bases from V and 9 from J, leaving 16 bases between them. The CDR3 sequence: CAWSRGRGDQAFF. The CDR3 DNA reads as TGTGCCTGGAGTAGAGGACGCGGGGATCAAGCTTTCTTT.

V is TRBV19 and J is TRBJ2-3; D is possibly TRBD2 (6 bases). In germline, CDR1 is LNHDA, CDR2 SQIVND (reference sequence). This CDR3 is built from 14 residues. V gave up 6 bases and J gave up 0 bases, with 10 bases separating them. This CDR3 is CASSRLGSTDTQYF. CDR3 sequence (DNA): TGTGCCAGTAGCAGACTAGGGAGCACAGATACGCAGTATTTT.

This chain uses TRBV28 with TRBJ2-7, with D maybe TRBD1 (5 bases). The CDR3 loop spans 13 amino acids. CDR1 MDHEN and CDR2 SYDVKM come from the germline V gene. The V and J ends lost 2 bases and 2 bases respectively, with 7 bases between them. CDR3 DNA sequence: TGTGCCAGCAGTTTACAGGGTCCCTACGAGCAGTACTTC. Its translation: CASSLQGPYEQYF.

The chain combines TRBV5-1 with TRBJ2-1; 8 bases map to TRBD2. Trimming cost V 3 bases and J 5 bases; bases outside gene matches: 16. The germline gives CDR1 SGHRS, CDR2 YFSETQ. The CDR3 runs to 18 residues. CDR3 sequence: CASSYGLLGAGADNEQFF. For the CDR3, the DNA is TGCGCCAGCAGCTACGGACTGCTGGGAGCGGGAGCTGACAATGAGCAGTTCTTC. The full variable domain, its missing parts supplied by reference TRBV5-1 and TRBJ2-1, is KAGVTQTPRYLIKTRGQQVTLSCSPISGHRSVSWYQQTPGQGLQFLFEYFSETQRNKGNFPGRFSGRQFSNSRSEMNVSTLELGDSALYLCASSYGLLGAGADNEQFFGPGTRLTVL.

V usage is TRBV30 and J usage is TRBJ2-5, with D unresolved. V shed 3 bases and J shed 5 bases, with 16 bases lying between them. This CDR3 contains 14 residues. Germline assignment: CDR1 GTSNPN and CDR2 SVGIG (reference sequence). The CDR3 DNA reads as TGTGCCTGGAGATATAGGGATGGTGGGGAGACCCAGTACTTC. This gives the protein CAWRYRDGGETQYF.

V usage is TRBV27 and J usage is TRBJ1-5, with D possibly TRBD1 on 5 matching bases. The CDR3 runs to 14 residues. The germline V and J ends were trimmed by 4 bases and 6 bases, with 13 bases remaining between them. The germline V gene encodes CDR1 MNHEY and CDR2 SMNVEV (reference sequence). CDR3 in amino acids: CASSWDSEVQPQHF. The CDR3 nucleotides are TGTGCCAGCAGTTGGGACTCTGAAGTTCAGCCCCAGCATTTT.

This clone was observed once. V usage is TRBV7-2 and J usage is TRBJ2-1; 8 nucleotides line up with TRBD2. Looked up from germline, CDR1 is SGHTA and CDR2 is FQGNSA. This CDR3 contains 19 residues. The junction had 12 bases not matched to a gene; V was cut back by 2 bases and J by 0 bases. CDR3 sequence: CASSLPNRGGLSSYNEQFF. The CDR3 nucleotides are TGTGCCAGCAGCTTACCAAACCGCGGGGGGCTCAGCTCCTACAATGAGCAGTTCTTC.

This sequence joins TRBV5-8 and TRBJ1-1; possible D gene TRBD1, 6 bases. Per germline, CDR1 SGHTS and CDR2 YDEGEE. Trimming stripped 4 bases from V and 10 bases from J, with 17 bases between. The CDR3 totals 13 residues. The CDR3: CASSVDRSRVAFF. CDR3 DNA: TGTGCCAGCAGCGTTGACAGGAGTCGGGTAGCTTTCTTT.

J is TRBJ2-5 and V is TRBV7-2, with TRBD2 as a possible D gene (6 bases). Germline lookup yields CDR1 SGHTA and CDR2 FQGNSA. V shed 5 bases and J shed 6 bases, with 13 bases lying between them. The CDR3 sequence is 13 residues long. The CDR3 sequence: CASSTDGGKTQYF. DNA for the CDR3: TGTGCCAGCAGCACGGACGGGGGAAAGACCCAGTACTTC.

This clone appeared a few times. The chain is built from TRBV7-9 and TRBJ2-3; D remains unclear. Looked up from germline, CDR1 is SEHNR and CDR2 is FQNEAQ (reference sequence). V gave up 2 bases and J gave up 4 bases, with 7 bases separating them. The CDR3 is 13 amino acids. In DNA form, the CDR3 reads TGTGCCAGCAGCTTACCCAGACCAGATACGCAGTATTTT. Translated: CASSLPRPDTQYF.

The chain combines TRBV19 with TRBJ1-4; D uncertain. The CDR3 spans 15 residues. Germline CDR1 LNHDA, CDR2 SQIVND (reference sequence). Between the trimmed V and J ends, which lost 3 bases and 4 bases, there was a span of 12 bases. DNA for the CDR3: TGTGCCAGTAGTATGCGCCGGGGATTTAATGAAAAACTGTTTTTT. Protein sequence: CASSMRRGFNEKLFF.

As DNA, the CDR3 is TGTGCCTGGAGTACCTCCAGGGGAAGCACTGAAGCTTTCTTT. It translates to CAWSTSRGSTEAFF. The chain combines TRBV30 with TRBJ1-1; maybe TRBD1 (6 bases). CDR1 is GTSNPN and CDR2 is SVGIG in the germline V gene (reference sequence). This CDR3 has 14 residues. V was trimmed by 2 bases and J by 4 bases, leaving 14 bases between them.

The rearrangement links TRBV7-9 to TRBJ1-3; D is undetermined. V was trimmed by 5 bases and J by 1 base, leaving 12 bases between them. The CDR3 contains 15 residues. The germline V gene encodes CDR1 SEHNR and CDR2 FQNEAQ (reference sequence). This CDR3 reads CASSQNSGSGNTIYF. DNA for the CDR3: TGTGCCAGCAGCCAAAACTCGGGTTCTGGAAACACCATATATTTT. Combining the CDR3 with reference TRBV7-9 and TRBJ1-3 gives the whole variable domain DTGVSQNPRHKITKRGQNVTFRCDPISEHNRLYWYRQTLGQGPEFLTYFQNEAQLEKSRLLSDRFSAERPKGSFSTLEIQRTEQGDSAMYLCASSQNSGSGNTIYFGEGSWLTVV.

The CDR3 DNA sequence: TGTGCCAGCCTTCCGACTCGGACAGGGATGAACACCATATATTTT. Encoded protein: CASLPTRTGMNTIYF. The V gene is TRBV27, the J gene TRBJ1-3, with 8 nucleotides matching TRBD1. Per the germline V gene, CDR1 is MNHEY and CDR2 is SMNVEV (reference sequence). This CDR3 spans 15 amino acids. Germline trimming cut 8 bases from V and 7 bases from J; bases unmatched to any gene: 13.

This clone was counted only a few times. V gene TRBV30 combines with J gene TRBJ2-3, with D perhaps matching TRBD2 (7 bases). This CDR3 has 14 amino acids. CDR1 GTSNPN and CDR2 SVGIG come from the germline V gene (reference sequence). V was cut by 3 bases and J by 3 bases, with 13 bases left in between. CDR3 protein: CAWSRGGETDTQYF. CDR3 sequence (DNA): TGTGCCTGGAGCAGAGGGGGGGAGACAGATACGCAGTATTTT.